Below are 17 T cell receptor beta chains sequenced from a single sample in a study of cytotoxic CD8 clonotypes in ibrutinib-treated CLL. Here immunoSEQ multiplex PCR was the method, and the copy in TCRdb shows in-frame clones only, minus some. The sample has around 250,000 clones; 60% to 75% are singletons. This sample comprised PBMCs, obtained after 24 months of ibrutinib treatment. Receptor source: a human donor with chronic lymphocytic leukemia.

The CDR3 is CASSLSEVGLAGVPYEQYF. In DNA form, the CDR3 reads TGTGCCAGCAGTTTATCGGAAGTGGGGCTAGCGGGAGTGCCCTACGAGCAGTACTTC. The genes are TRBV27 and TRBJ2-7, with 10 bases that match TRBD2. V lost 0 bases, J lost 2 bases, and 13 bases stayed unmatched. Germline V CDR1 and CDR2: MNHEY, SMNVEV (reference sequence). CDR3 size: 19 residues.

The chain employs TRBV7-9 and TRBJ2-7; D is perhaps TRBD1 or TRBD2 (5 bases each). V gave up 4 bases and J gave up 7 bases, with 20 bases separating them. The CDR3 is 15 amino acids. The V gene's germline CDR1 is SEHNR and CDR2 FQNEAQ (reference sequence). The CDR3 nucleotides are TGTGCCAGCAGCTCACCGAACACGGGACGTTGGGAGCAGTACTTC. Residues: CASSSPNTGRWEQYF.

V gene TRBV5-6 combines with J gene TRBJ2-4; the D gene is possibly TRBD2 (6 bases). With 7 bases removed from V and 1 base from J, the gap between germline ends came to 12 bases. This CDR3 spans 14 amino acids. The germline CDR1 and CDR2 sequences are SGHDT and YYEEEE. The CDR3 sequence is CASGGGMAKNIQYF. The CDR3 nucleotides are TGTGCCAGCGGGGGAGGCATGGCCAAAAACATTCAGTACTTC.

This clone came up once. The chain uses TRBV5-1 and TRBJ2-5; D call uncertain. Germline assignment: CDR1 SGHRS and CDR2 YFSETQ. This CDR3 contains 14 residues. V was shortened by 2 bases and J by 1 base, with 9 bases between the two germline ends. CDR3 sequence (DNA): TGCGCCAGCAGCTTTAAGGACCTCCAAGAGACCCAGTACTTC. This gives the protein CASSFKDLQETQYF.

V gene TRBV6-5 combines with J gene TRBJ1-3; D remains unclear. The CDR3 length is 13 residues. V was shortened by 7 bases and J by 7 bases, with 14 bases between the two germline ends. Germline CDR1 is MNHEY and CDR2 is SVGAGI. The CDR3, as DNA: TGTGCCAGCAACGGGTCCGGAAGGAACACCATATATTTT. As protein: CASNGSGRNTIYF.

The chain couples TRBV6-6 to TRBJ2-1, with 10 nucleotides matching TRBD2. Germline CDR1 reads MNHNY; CDR2 reads SVGAGI (reference sequence). The V gene end was trimmed by 2 bases and the J gene end by 0 bases; junction bases not matched to a gene: 1. The CDR3 runs to 16 residues. The CDR3 sequence is CASSYGTSDSYNEQFF. The CDR3 DNA reads as TGTGCCAGCAGTTACGGGACTAGCGACTCCTACAATGAGCAGTTCTTC.

This clone was seen a few times. The chain recombines TRBV27 with TRBJ2-7; D is unclear. The V end was cut by 4 bases, the J end by 0 bases, with 13 bases between. This CDR3 has 15 residues. Looked up from germline, CDR1 is MNHEY and CDR2 is SMNVEV (reference sequence). For the CDR3, the DNA is TGTGCCAGCAGTTCGGGCTCCGAACTCTCCTACGAGCAGTACTTC. Translated: CASSSGSELSYEQYF.

Details on this clone: Other DNA sequences of this sample code for an identical CDR3. This chain uses TRBV28 with TRBJ2-5; D is uncertain. With 4 bases removed from V and 5 bases from J, the gap between germline ends came to 11 bases. The CDR3 contains 13 residues. Germline V CDR1 and CDR2: MDHEN, SYDVKM. CDR3 residues: CASSSTSRETQYF. The CDR3 DNA sequence: TGTGCCAGCAGTTCGACGTCTAGGGAGACCCAGTACTTC.

This CDR3 reads CASSYTDEQYF. The CDR3 nucleotides are TGTGCCAGCAGTTACACGGACGAGCAGTACTTC. The gene calls are TRBV6-6 and TRBJ2-7; no clear D. Germline CDR1 is MNHNY and CDR2 is SVGAGI (reference sequence). V dropped 2 bases and J dropped 5 bases, with 4 bases sitting between them. CDR3 size: 11 residues.

The chain is built from TRBV15 and TRBJ2-7, with D hard to call. The CDR3 has 14 amino acids. Trimming pared 0 bases from V and 3 bases from J, leaving 9 bases between. Per germline, CDR1 LNHNV and CDR2 YYDKDF (reference sequence). The CDR3: CATSRDIGIYEQYF. CDR3 in DNA: TGTGCCACCAGCAGAGATATTGGCATCTACGAGCAGTACTTC.

This chain connects TRBV4-2 to TRBJ2-7; 8 nucleotides align to TRBD2. The V gene end was trimmed by 2 bases and the J gene end by 3 bases; junction bases not matched to a gene: 15. The V gene's germline CDR1 is LGHNA and CDR2 YNFKEQ. The CDR3 is made up of 18 amino acids. The CDR3 is CASSQSLSGSGWDYEQYF. The CDR3 DNA sequence: TGTGCCAGCAGCCAATCCCTAAGCGGGAGTGGTTGGGACTACGAGCAGTACTTC.

The genes are TRBV5-4 and TRBJ2-1; D call uncertain. Germline assignment: CDR1 SGHNT and CDR2 YYREEE (reference sequence). This CDR3 is built from 16 residues. V was clipped by 0 bases and J by 4 bases, with 14 bases between them. The CDR3 sequence is CASSLDPSGGYNEQFF. The CDR3 DNA is TGTGCCAGCAGCTTGGATCCCTCAGGTGGTTACAATGAGCAGTTCTTC. Drawing the rest from reference TRBV5-4 and TRBJ2-1, the complete variable domain is ETGVTQSPTHLIKTRGQQVTLRCSSQSGHNTVSWYQQALGQGPQFIFQYYREEENGRGNFPPRFSGLQFPNYSSELNVNALELDDSALYLCASSLDPSGGYNEQFFGPGTRLTVL.

This rearrangement joins TRBV5-1 to TRBJ2-1; D is ambiguous. CDR3 length: 13 amino acids. The germline CDR1 and CDR2 sequences are SGHRS and YFSETQ. V lost 1 base and J lost 4, with 6 bases in between. The CDR3, as DNA: TGCGCCAGCAGCTTGAGCGATTACAATGAGCAGTTCTTC. Translation gives CASSLSDYNEQFF. The entire variable domain, with the rest obtained from reference TRBV5-1 and TRBJ2-1, is as follows: KAGVTQTPRYLIKTRGQQVTLSCSPISGHRSVSWYQQTPGQGLQFLFEYFSETQRNKGNFPGRFSGRQFSNSRSEMNVSTLELGDSALYLCASSLSDYNEQFFGPGTRLTVL.

This sequence joins TRBV6-5 and TRBJ2-5, with TRBD1 matching 8 bases. V lost 3 bases to trimming and J lost 4 bases; unmatched junction nucleotides: 4. The germline CDR1 and CDR2 sequences are MNHEY and SVGAGI. The CDR3 extends over 14 amino acids. The CDR3 here is CASSYLTGAETQYF. DNA of the CDR3: TGTGCCAGCAGTTATCTGACAGGGGCAGAGACCCAGTACTTC.

The chain has TRBV6-5 and TRBJ2-7; 7 bases line up with TRBD2. This CDR3 comprises 14 residues. Germline CDR1 and CDR2: MNHEY and SVGAGI. V lost 10 bases, J lost 3 bases, and 12 bases stayed unmatched. The CDR3 spells CATLRTSGGYEQYF. CDR3 coding DNA: TGTGCCACCCTAAGGACTAGTGGGGGCTACGAGCAGTACTTC.

DNA of the CDR3: TGTGCCAGCAGCGGTGGAGTAGCGGGAGTCCACAATGAGCAGTTCTTC. It translates to CASSGGVAGVHNEQFF. The J gene is TRBJ2-1, the V gene TRBV7-3, with TRBD2 identical over 9 bases. V lost 5 bases, J lost 5 bases, and 10 bases stayed unmatched. Germline V gives CDR1 SGHTA, CDR2 FQGTGA. The CDR3 extends over 16 amino acids.

This chain uses TRBV5-1 with TRBJ2-7; D is undetermined. The CDR3 covers 15 residues. Deletions cut 0 bases from V and 0 bases from J, with 10 bases between. Germline V CDR1 and CDR2: SGHRS, YFSETQ. The CDR3, as DNA: TGCGCCAGCAGCTTGGCGGAAACCACCTCCTACGAGCAGTACTTC. It encodes CASSLAETTSYEQYF.